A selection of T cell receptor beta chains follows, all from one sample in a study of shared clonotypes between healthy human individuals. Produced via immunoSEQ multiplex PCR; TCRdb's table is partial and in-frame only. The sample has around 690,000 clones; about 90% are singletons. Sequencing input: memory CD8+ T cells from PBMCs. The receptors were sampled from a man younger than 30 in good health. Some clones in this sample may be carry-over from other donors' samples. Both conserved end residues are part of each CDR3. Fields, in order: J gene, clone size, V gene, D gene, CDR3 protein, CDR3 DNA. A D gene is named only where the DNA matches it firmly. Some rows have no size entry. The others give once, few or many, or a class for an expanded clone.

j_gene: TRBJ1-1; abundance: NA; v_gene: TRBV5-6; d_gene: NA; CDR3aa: CASTMRGTEAFF; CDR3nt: TGTGCCAGCACCATGAGGGGCACTGAAGCTTTCTTT
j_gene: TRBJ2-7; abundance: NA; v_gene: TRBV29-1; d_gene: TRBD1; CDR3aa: CSVVGDRGTYEQYF; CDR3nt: TGCAGCGTTGTCGGGGACAGGGGCACCTACGAGCAGTACTTC
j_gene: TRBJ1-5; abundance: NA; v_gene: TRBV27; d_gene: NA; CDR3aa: CASSFLGTPYGGNQPQHF; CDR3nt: TGTGCCAGCAGTTTCCTCGGGACACCTTACGGAGGCAATCAGCCCCAGCATTTT
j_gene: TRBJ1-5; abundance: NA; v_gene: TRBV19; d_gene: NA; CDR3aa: CASSDGPYQPQHF; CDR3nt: TGTGCCAGTAGCGACGGGCCGTATCAGCCCCAGCATTTT
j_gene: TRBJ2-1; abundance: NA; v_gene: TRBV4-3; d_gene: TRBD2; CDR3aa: CASSPGTSGNEQFF; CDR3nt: TGCGCCAGCAGCCCCGGGACTAGCGGCAATGAGCAGTTCTTC
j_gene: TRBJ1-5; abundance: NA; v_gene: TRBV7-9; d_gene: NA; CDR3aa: CASTLTDGVCQPQHF; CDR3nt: TGTGCCAGCACTTTGACAGATGGGGTTTGTCAGCCCCAGCATTTT
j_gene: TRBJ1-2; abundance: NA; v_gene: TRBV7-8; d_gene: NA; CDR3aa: CASSPEGRGRTYYGYTF; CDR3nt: TGTGCCAGCAGCCCAGAAGGGAGGGGGAGGACCTACTATGGCTACACCTTC
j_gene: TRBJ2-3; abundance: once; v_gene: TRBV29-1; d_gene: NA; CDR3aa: CSVDGLLPWDTQYF; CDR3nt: TGCAGCGTTGACGGGCTGCTGCCGTGGGATACGCAGTATTTT
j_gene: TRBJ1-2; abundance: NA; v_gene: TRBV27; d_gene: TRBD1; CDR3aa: CASSPLGQIYGYTF; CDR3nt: TGTGCCAGCAGTCCCCTGGGACAGATCTATGGCTACACCTTC
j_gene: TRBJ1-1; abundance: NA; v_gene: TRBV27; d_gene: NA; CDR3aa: CASSLSPSANTEAFF; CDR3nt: TGTGCCAGCAGTTTATCCCCCTCGGCCAACACTGAAGCTTTCTTT
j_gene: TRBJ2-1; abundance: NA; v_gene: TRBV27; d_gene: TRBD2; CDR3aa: CASSPSGSPYNEQFF; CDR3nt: TGTGCCAGCAGTCCTAGCGGGAGTCCCTACAATGAGCAGTTCTTC
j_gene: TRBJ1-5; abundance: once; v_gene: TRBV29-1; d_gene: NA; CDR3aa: CSVWGGRDQPQHF; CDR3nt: TGCAGCGTTTGGGGGGGGAGGGATCAGCCCCAGCATTTT
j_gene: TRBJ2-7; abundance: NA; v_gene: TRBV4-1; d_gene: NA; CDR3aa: CASSRPGGSVSYEQYF; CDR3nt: TGCGCCAGCAGCCGCCCCGGGGGTAGCGTCTCCTACGAGCAGTACTTC
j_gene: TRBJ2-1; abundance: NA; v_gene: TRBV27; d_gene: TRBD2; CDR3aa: CASSPLTSVSYNEQFF; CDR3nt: TGTGCCAGCAGTCCCCTAACTAGCGTCTCCTACAATGAGCAGTTCTTC
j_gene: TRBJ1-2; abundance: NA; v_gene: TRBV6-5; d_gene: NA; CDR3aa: CASGALNYGYTF; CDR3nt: TGTGCCAGTGGAGCCCTTAACTATGGCTACACCTTC
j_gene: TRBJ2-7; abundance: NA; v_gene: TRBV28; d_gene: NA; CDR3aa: CASSLLRRSYEQYF; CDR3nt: TGTGCCAGCAGTTTACTTCGTCGCTCCTACGAGCAGTACTTC
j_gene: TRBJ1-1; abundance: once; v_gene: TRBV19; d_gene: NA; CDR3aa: CASSIWGNTEAFF; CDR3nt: TGTGCCAGTAGTATCTGGGGGAATACTGAAGCTTTCTTT
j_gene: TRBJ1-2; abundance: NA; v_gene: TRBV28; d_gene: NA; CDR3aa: CASSYTQRGNYGYTF; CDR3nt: TGTGCCAGCAGTTATACACAGAGGGGAAACTATGGCTACACCTTC
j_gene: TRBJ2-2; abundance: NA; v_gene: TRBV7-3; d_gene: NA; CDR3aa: CASSLTGLTGELFF; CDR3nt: TGTGCCAGCAGCTTAACTGGACTAACCGGGGAGCTGTTTTTT
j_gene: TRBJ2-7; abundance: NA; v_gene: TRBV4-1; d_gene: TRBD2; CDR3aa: CASSPRTSGGPYEQYF; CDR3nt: TGCGCCAGCAGCCCCCGGACTAGCGGGGGACCCTACGAGCAGTACTTC
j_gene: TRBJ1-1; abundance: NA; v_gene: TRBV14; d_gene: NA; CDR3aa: CASSRSQGALEAFF; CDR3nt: TGTGCCAGCAGCCGATCACAGGGTGCCCTTGAAGCTTTCTTT
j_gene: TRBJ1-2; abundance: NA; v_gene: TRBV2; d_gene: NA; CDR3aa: CASSESVGIDYGYTF; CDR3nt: TGTGCCAGCAGTGAAAGTGTAGGGATTGACTATGGCTACACCTTC
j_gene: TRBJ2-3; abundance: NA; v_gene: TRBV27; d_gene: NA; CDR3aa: CASSLWVSTDTQYF; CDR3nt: TGTGCCAGCAGTTTATGGGTCAGCACAGATACGCAGTATTTT
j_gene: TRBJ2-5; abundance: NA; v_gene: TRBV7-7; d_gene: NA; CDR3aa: CAVGVGTRGTQYF; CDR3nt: TGTGCCGTCGGGGTGGGGACCAGGGGGACCCAGTACTTC
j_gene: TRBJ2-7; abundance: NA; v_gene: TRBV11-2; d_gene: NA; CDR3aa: CASSLGGVYYEQYF; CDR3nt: TGTGCCAGCAGCTTAGGAGGGGTATACTACGAGCAGTACTTC
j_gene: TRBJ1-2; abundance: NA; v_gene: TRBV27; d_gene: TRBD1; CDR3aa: CASSPRTGADGYTF; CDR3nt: TGTGCCAGCAGTCCAAGGACAGGGGCGGATGGCTACACCTTC
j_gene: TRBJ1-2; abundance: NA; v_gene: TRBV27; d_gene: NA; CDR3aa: CASSLSSGSRWGYTF; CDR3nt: TGTGCCAGCAGTTTGTCTTCGGGGAGTCGGTGGGGCTACACCTTC
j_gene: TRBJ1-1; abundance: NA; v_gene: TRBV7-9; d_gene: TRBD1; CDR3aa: CASSRRGRVRSAFF; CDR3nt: TGTGCCAGCAGCCGTAGGGGGCGTGTGAGGTCGGCTTTCTTT
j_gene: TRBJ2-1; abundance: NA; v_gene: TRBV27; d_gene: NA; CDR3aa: CASSYLSSYNEQFF; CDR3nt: TGTGCCAGCAGTTATCTTAGCTCCTACAATGAGCAGTTCTTC
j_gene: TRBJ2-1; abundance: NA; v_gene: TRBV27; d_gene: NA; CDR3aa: CASSSEGEQFF; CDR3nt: TGTGCCAGCAGCTCTGAAGGGGAGCAGTTCTTC
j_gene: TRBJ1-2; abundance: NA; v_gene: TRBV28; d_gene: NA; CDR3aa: CASSFLVGRTTFYGYTF; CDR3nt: TGTGCCAGCAGTTTCCTGGTAGGGAGAACCACCTTCTATGGCTACACCTTC
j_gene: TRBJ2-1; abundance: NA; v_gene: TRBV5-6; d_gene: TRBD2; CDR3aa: CASSSGTSPTYNEQFF; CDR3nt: TGTGCCAGCAGCTCAGGGACTAGCCCCACCTACAATGAGCAGTTCTTC
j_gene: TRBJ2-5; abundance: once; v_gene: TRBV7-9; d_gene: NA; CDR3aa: CASSYQGQETQYF; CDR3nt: TGTGCCAGCAGCTATCAGGGTCAAGAGACCCAGTACTTC
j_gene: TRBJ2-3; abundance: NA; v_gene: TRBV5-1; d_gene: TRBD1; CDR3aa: CASSSGQEEQYF; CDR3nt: TGCGCCAGCAGCTCCGGACAGGAGGAGCAGTATTTT
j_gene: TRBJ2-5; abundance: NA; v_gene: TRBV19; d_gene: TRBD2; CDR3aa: CASSIDRSGGGQETQYF; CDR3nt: TGTGCCAGTAGTATAGATCGAAGCGGGGGGGGACAAGAGACCCAGTACTTC
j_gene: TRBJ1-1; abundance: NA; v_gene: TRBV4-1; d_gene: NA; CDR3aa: CASSHPGRRTEAFF; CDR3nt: TGCGCCAGCAGCCACCCCGGTCGGCGAACTGAAGCTTTCTTT
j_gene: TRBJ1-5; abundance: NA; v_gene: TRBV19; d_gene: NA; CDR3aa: CASSMQGWQPQHF; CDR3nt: TGTGCCAGTAGTATGCAGGGCTGGCAGCCCCAGCATTTT
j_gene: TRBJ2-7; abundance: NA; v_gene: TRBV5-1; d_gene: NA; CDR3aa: CASSLERGEQYF; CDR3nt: TGCGCCAGCAGCTTGGAACGGGGTGAGCAGTACTTC
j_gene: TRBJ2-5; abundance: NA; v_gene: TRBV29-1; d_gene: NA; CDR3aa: CSAVSGEETQYF; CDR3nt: TGCAGCGCCGTGTCGGGGGAAGAGACCCAGTACTTC
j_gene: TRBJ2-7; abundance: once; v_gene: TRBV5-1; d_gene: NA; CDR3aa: CASQPWTNSYEQYF; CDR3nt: TGCGCCAGCCAACCTTGGACTAACTCCTACGAGCAGTACTTC
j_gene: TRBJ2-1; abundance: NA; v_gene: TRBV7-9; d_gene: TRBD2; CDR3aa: CASSLAGPTYNEQFF; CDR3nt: TGTGCCAGCAGCCTAGCGGGCCCTACTTACAATGAGCAGTTCTTC
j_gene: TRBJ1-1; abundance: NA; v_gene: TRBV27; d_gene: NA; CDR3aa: CASSLAEEGTEAFF; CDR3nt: TGTGCCAGCAGTTTAGCCGAGGAGGGCACTGAAGCTTTCTTT
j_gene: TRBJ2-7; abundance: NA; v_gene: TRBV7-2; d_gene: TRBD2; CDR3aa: CASSLFGGGSVEQYF; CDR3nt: TGTGCCAGCAGCTTATTCGGCGGGGGGTCGGTCGAGCAGTACTTC
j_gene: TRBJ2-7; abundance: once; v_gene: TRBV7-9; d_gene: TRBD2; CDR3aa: CASSLDSAGAYEQYF; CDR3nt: TGTGCCAGCAGCTTAGACTCGGCGGGGGCCTACGAGCAGTACTTC
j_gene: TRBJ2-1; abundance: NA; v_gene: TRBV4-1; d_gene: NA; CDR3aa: CASSQDRGMEFF; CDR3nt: TGCGCCAGCAGCCAAGATCGCGGGATGGAATTCTTC
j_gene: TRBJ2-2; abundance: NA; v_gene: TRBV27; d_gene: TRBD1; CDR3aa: CASSPLQGLGTGELFF; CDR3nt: TGTGCCAGCAGTCCCCTACAGGGGCTGGGCACCGGGGAGCTGTTTTTT
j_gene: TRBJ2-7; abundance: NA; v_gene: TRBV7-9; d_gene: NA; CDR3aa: CASSPKKGHKDPYEQYF; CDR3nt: TGTGCCAGCAGCCCCAAGAAGGGACATAAAGATCCCTACGAGCAGTACTTC
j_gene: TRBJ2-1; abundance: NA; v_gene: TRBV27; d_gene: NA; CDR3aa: CASSRNSYNEQFF; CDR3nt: TGTGCCAGCAGTCGCAACTCCTACAATGAGCAGTTCTTC
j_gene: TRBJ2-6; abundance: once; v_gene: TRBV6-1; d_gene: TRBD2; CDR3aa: CASSEALAGTGANVLTF; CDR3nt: TGTGCCAGCAGTGAAGCGCTAGCGGGAACTGGGGCCAACGTCCTGACTTTC